This TCR beta chain was obtained from a study of control samples from healthy donors and cancer patients. Germline V lookup: CDR1 SGHTA, CDR2 FQGTGA. The CDR3 length is 14 residues. V trimming: 0 bases; J trimming: 5 bases; junction bases outside the gene matches: 2. The assay was immunoSEQ multiplex PCR, and TCRdb's table has in-frame clones only and misses some. The sample lists about 170,000 clones; 91% were seen once. This rearrangement joins TRBV7-3 to TRBJ2-5, with 8 bases aligning to TRBD2. This TCR came from a woman aged 25 to 39 in good health. Input material: blood. The CDR3 spells CASSLTGLAETQYF. The CDR3 DNA reads TGTGCCAGCAGCTTAACCGGACTAGCCGAGACCCAGTACTTC.